These 26 T cell receptor beta chains were sequenced from one sample in a study of blood T cell repertoires in COVID-19. The assay was immunoSEQ multiplex PCR, and TCRdb's table has in-frame clones only and misses some. The data show about 82,000 clones, around 82% seen once. The sequenced sample was peripheral blood. The receptors shown here come from a man aged 50-59 years with active or convalescent COVID-19.

This clone appeared a few times. The gene calls are TRBV6-5 and TRBJ1-1, with unresolved D. This CDR3 contains 14 residues. Per germline, CDR1 MNHEY and CDR2 SVGAGI. The germline V and J ends were trimmed by 3 bases and 2 bases, with 10 bases remaining between them. CDR3 nucleotides: TGTGCCAGCAGTTATTTACGGGGTAACACTGAAGCTTTCTTT. This sequence encodes CASSYLRGNTEAFF.

The V gene is TRBV9, the J gene TRBJ1-6; D is undetermined. The germline V and J ends were trimmed by 3 bases and 9 bases, with 16 bases remaining between them. Germline V gene sequence: CDR1 SGDLS, CDR2 YYNGEE. CDR3 length: 15 amino acids. Here the CDR3 reads CASSEDGRIGSPLHF. For the CDR3, the DNA is TGTGCCAGCAGCGAGGACGGGAGGATCGGTTCACCCCTCCACTTT. Based on the CDR3 plus reference TRBV9 and TRBJ1-6, the full variable domain is DSGVTQTPKHLITATGQRVTLRCSPRSGDLSVYWYQQSLDQGLQFLIQYYNGEERAKGNILERFSAQQFPDLHSELNLSSLELGDSALYFCASSEDGRIGSPLHFGNGTRLTVT.

The chain joins TRBV10-3 to TRBJ1-6, with 7 bases identical to TRBD1. CDR3 length equals 17 residues. Unmatched junction bases numbered 9, after V lost 3 bases and J lost 4 bases. Germline V CDR1 and CDR2: ENHRY, SYGVKD. This CDR3 is CAISESEGATYNSPLHF. For the CDR3, the DNA is TGTGCCATCAGTGAATCGGAGGGGGCAACATATAATTCACCCCTCCACTTT.

CDR3 residues: CASSREMTGDEKLFF. DNA of the CDR3: TGTGCCAGCTCCCGCGAAATGACAGGAGATGAAAAACTGTTTTTT. The chain carries TRBV18 and TRBJ1-4, with D possibly being TRBD1 (6 bases). The germline V and J ends were trimmed by 6 bases and 6 bases, with 17 bases remaining between them. The CDR3 consists of 15 residues. Germline-derived CDR1 and CDR2 are KGHSH and LQKENI.

This sequence joins TRBV3-1 (or the pseudogene TRBV3-2) and TRBJ2-7; 7 nucleotides align to TRBD2. The length of the CDR3 is 16 residues. V gave up 2 bases and J gave up 0 bases; unmatched junction bases: 7. The germline V gene has CDR1 LGHDT and CDR2 YNNKEL (reference sequence). Here the CDR3 reads CASSQSGGGLSYEQYF. The CDR3 nucleotides read TGTGCCAGCAGCCAATCAGGCGGGGGTCTCTCCTACGAGCAGTACTTC.

The rearrangement links TRBV6-5 to TRBJ2-7; 7 bases are shared with TRBD2. In germline, CDR1 is MNHEY, CDR2 SVGAGI. This CDR3 contains 13 residues. Losses at the gene ends were 6 bases for V and 4 bases for J; bases not matched to a gene: 6. The CDR3 spells CASSRDYTYEQYF. DNA of the CDR3: TGTGCCAGCAGCCGGGACTATACGTACGAGCAGTACTTC.

The rearrangement uses TRBV11-2 and TRBJ1-2; tentatively, D is TRBD1 (5 bases). Germline-derived CDR1 and CDR2 are SGHAT and FQNNGV. V was trimmed by 7 bases and J by 1 base, leaving 13 bases between them. The CDR3 sequence is 14 residues long. The CDR3 here is CASTPGGYNYGYTF. The CDR3 DNA follows: TGTGCCAGCACCCCCGGGGGGTATAACTATGGCTACACCTTC.

The gene calls are TRBV14 and TRBJ2-1; 12 positions match TRBD2. CDR3 length equals 16 residues. CDR1 is SGHDN, CDR2 FVKESK, per germline. V lost 1 base and J lost 9; bases outside the gene matches: 7. CDR3 DNA sequence: TGTGCCAGCAGCCAAGTTTACCTAGCGGGGGGGCCTGAGCAGTTCTTC. Translation: CASSQVYLAGGPEQFF.

This clone was seen a single time. This chain links TRBV28 with TRBJ1-6; 12 bases are a match to TRBD1. Germline V gives CDR1 MDHEN, CDR2 SYDVKM. The CDR3 loop spans 14 amino acids. Unmatched junction bases numbered 3, after V lost 5 bases and J lost 10 bases. The CDR3 reads CASSGDRGRSPLHF. The CDR3 coding sequence is TGTGCCAGCAGTGGGGACAGGGGGCGATCACCCCTCCACTTT.

This chain uses TRBV10-1 with TRBJ2-5; TRBD2 matches 9 bases. This CDR3 region has 14 residues. The V segment lost 5 bases and the J segment 2 bases; nucleotides outside the gene matches: 3. Germline V gene data show CDR1 as WNHNN and CDR2 as SYGVQD (reference sequence). For the CDR3, the DNA is TGCGCCAGCAGTTCGGGACTAGCACAAGAGACCCAGTACTTC. Amino acids: CASSSGLAQETQYF.

This rearrangement joins TRBV11-2 to TRBJ1-1, with D tentatively TRBD1 (5 bases). Trimming removed 7 bases from V and 2 bases from J, with 14 bases in between. The CDR3 spans 14 residues. Germline CDR1 and CDR2: SGHAT and FQNNGV. This CDR3 reads CASTPGQGNTEAFF. The DNA for the CDR3 is TGTGCCAGCACCCCCGGGCAGGGTAACACTGAAGCTTTCTTT.

This chain links TRBV19 with TRBJ2-5, with D hard to call. This CDR3 has 13 amino acids. The germline gives CDR1 LNHDA, CDR2 SQIVND (reference sequence). Trimming took off 4 bases at V and 5 bases at J, with 11 bases between the two ends. CDR3 sequence reads: CASSKVGRETQYF. CDR3 sequence (DNA): TGTGCCAGTAGTAAAGTGGGCCGGGAGACCCAGTACTTC. The full variable domain, with the rest looked up from reference TRBV19 and TRBJ2-5, is DGGITQSPKYLFRKEGQNVTLSCEQNLNHDAMYWYRQDPGQGLRLIYYSQIVNDFQKGDIAEGYSVSREKKESFPLTVTSAQKNPTAFYLCASSKVGRETQYFGPGTRLLVL.

V gene TRBV3-1 (or the pseudogene TRBV3-2) combines with J gene TRBJ1-6; 9 bases agree with TRBD1. This CDR3 region has 17 residues. Per the germline V gene, CDR1 is LGHDT and CDR2 is YNNKEL (reference sequence). Unmatched junction bases numbered 9, after V lost 1 base and J lost 8 bases. This chain's CDR3 is CASSQGTGDSRDSPLHF. Written as DNA, the CDR3 is TGTGCCAGCAGCCAAGGGACAGGGGACAGTAGAGATTCACCCCTCCACTTT.

The genes are TRBV30 and TRBJ2-7; D gene uncertain. Germline loops: CDR1 GTSNPN, CDR2 SVGIG (reference sequence). This CDR3 has 12 amino acids. V gave up 0 bases and J gave up 2 bases, with 5 bases separating them. CDR3 in amino acids: CAWSVLTYEQYF. CDR3 coding DNA: TGTGCCTGGAGTGTACTTACCTACGAGCAGTACTTC.

A single count supports this clone. The chain carries TRBV2 and TRBJ2-2; 10 bases match TRBD2. V shed 7 bases and J 6 bases; nucleotides not matched to a gene: 8. Germline CDR1 reads SNHLY; CDR2 reads FYNNEI. CDR3 size: 15 residues. As DNA, the CDR3 is TGTGCCAGCAAGCTAAGCGGGGGGGCCGCCGGGGAGCTGTTTTTT. Translated, it gives CASKLSGGAAGELFF.

The rearrangement joins TRBV6-1 to TRBJ1-1; no firm D call. Germline V CDR1 and CDR2: MNHNS, SASEGT. V lost 0 bases, J lost 0 bases, and 8 bases lay in between. The CDR3 extends over 15 amino acids. The CDR3: CASSEAEALNTEAFF. The CDR3 nucleotides read TGTGCCAGCAGTGAAGCTGAGGCTTTGAACACTGAAGCTTTCTTT.

The V and J genes are TRBV5-6 and TRBJ2-3; 7 bases fit TRBD2. This CDR3 has 14 amino acids. V shed 6 bases, J shed 0 bases, and the junction held 4 bases outside the gene matches. The germline gives CDR1 SGHDT, CDR2 YYEEEE. CDR3 loop: CASNPGLSTDTQYF. The CDR3 nucleotides are TGTGCCAGCAACCCGGGACTAAGCACAGATACGCAGTATTTT.

The chain links TRBV12-3 or TRBV12-4 to TRBJ1-6, with D unclear. Deletions cut 6 bases from V and 4 bases from J, with 4 bases between. The length of the CDR3 is 12 residues. The CDR3 region has the DNA TGTGCCAGCAGGGCTTATAATTCACCCCTCCACTTT. Residues: CASRAYNSPLHF.

V and J are TRBV7-2 and TRBJ1-1; TRBD1 aligns across 7 bases. Germline CDR1 and CDR2: SGHTA and FQGNSA. This CDR3 region has 14 residues. V shed 5 bases, J shed 8 bases, and the junction held 11 bases outside the gene matches. CDR3 sequence: CASSPQAGTEEAFF. CDR3 DNA: TGTGCCAGCAGCCCCCAAGCCGGGACAGAGGAAGCTTTCTTT.

This rearrangement joins TRBV21-1 to TRBJ1-5; whether TRBD1, the table's D call, matches the DNA was not checked. TRBV21-1 is a recognized pseudogene. CDR3 size: 12 residues. CDR3: CASSKVRDRGHF. The CDR3 DNA sequence: TGTGCCAGCAGCAAAGTTCGGGACAGGGGACATTTT.

This rearrangement joins TRBV7-9 to TRBJ2-7; tentatively, D is TRBD2 (6 bases). V was cut by 6 bases and J by 3 bases, with 15 bases left in between. This CDR3 spans 14 amino acids. Germline V gene sequence: CDR1 SEHNR, CDR2 FQNEAQ (reference sequence). CDR3 coding DNA: TGTGCCAGCAGTTCCAAGGGACTTAACTACGAGCAGTACTTC. It encodes CASSSKGLNYEQYF.

The chain combines TRBV30 with TRBJ2-6; no definite D call. Germline CDR1 GTSNPN, CDR2 SVGIG (reference sequence). This CDR3 spans 12 amino acids. The CDR3 DNA reads as TGTGCAATGGCCCCTGGGGCCAACGTCCTGACTTTC. It encodes CAMAPGANVLTF.

The chain combines TRBV11-2 with TRBJ1-3, with unresolved D. The germline V gene has CDR1 SGHAT and CDR2 FQNNGV. This CDR3 comprises 12 residues. With 3 bases removed from V and 9 bases from J, the gap between germline ends came to 9 bases. The CDR3 loop reads CASSFPSPTIYF. The CDR3 DNA sequence: TGTGCCAGCAGCTTCCCGTCTCCCACCATATATTTT. The full variable domain, rest sourced from reference TRBV11-2 and TRBJ1-3, is EAGVAQSPRYKIIEKRQSVAFWCNPISGHATLYWYQQILGQGPKLLIQFQNNGVVDDSQLPKDRFSAERLKGVDSTLKIQPAKLEDSAVYLCASSFPSPTIYFGEGSWLTVV.

The chain employs TRBV19 and TRBJ1-3; D is ambiguous. CDR1 and CDR2 (germline): LNHDA, SQIVND (reference sequence). V dropped 3 bases and J dropped 0 bases, with 6 bases sitting between them. CDR3 length: 14 amino acids. The CDR3 nucleotides read TGTGCCAGTAGTATTGCGCTCTCTGGAAACACCATATATTTT. Protein: CASSIALSGNTIYF.

The genes are TRBV30 and TRBJ2-7; TRBD2 agrees at 9 bases. This CDR3 has 14 amino acids. Germline loops: CDR1 GTSNPN, CDR2 SVGIG (reference sequence). V dropped 0 bases and J dropped 6; count of bases not matched to a gene: 6. The CDR3 nucleotides read TGTGCCTGGAGTGTAGCGGGGGGCCCTCGCGAGCAGTACTTC. Its protein product is CAWSVAGGPREQYF.

This chain joins TRBV6-6 and TRBJ1-4, with 7 bases fitting TRBD1. V was pared by 6 bases and J by 5 bases, with 9 bases of the junction left unmatched. The CDR3 runs 15 residues. Germline V gene sequence: CDR1 MNHNY, CDR2 SVGAGI (reference sequence). The DNA for the CDR3 is TGTGCCAGCAGACAATCGGACAGGAGGAATGAAAAACTGTTTTTT. Translated: CASRQSDRRNEKLFF.